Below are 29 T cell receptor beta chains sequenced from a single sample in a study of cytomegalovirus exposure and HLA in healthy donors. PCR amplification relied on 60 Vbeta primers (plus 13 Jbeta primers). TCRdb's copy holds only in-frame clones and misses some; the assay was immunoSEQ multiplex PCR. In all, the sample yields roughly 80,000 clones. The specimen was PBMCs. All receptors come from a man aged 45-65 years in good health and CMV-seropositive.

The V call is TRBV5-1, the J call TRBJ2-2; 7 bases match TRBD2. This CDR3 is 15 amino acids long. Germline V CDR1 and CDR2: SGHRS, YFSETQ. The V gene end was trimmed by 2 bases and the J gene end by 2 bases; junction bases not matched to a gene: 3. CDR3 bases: TGCGCCAGCAGCTTCGGCGGGAGAAACACCGGGGAGCTGTTTTTT. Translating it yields CASSFGGRNTGELFF.

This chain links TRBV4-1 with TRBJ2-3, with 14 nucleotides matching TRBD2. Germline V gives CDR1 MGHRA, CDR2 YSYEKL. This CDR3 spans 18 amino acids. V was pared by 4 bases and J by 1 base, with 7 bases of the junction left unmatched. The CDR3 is CASSPHGTSGGRTDTQYF. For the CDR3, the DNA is TGCGCCAGCAGCCCCCACGGGACTAGCGGGGGTCGCACAGATACGCAGTATTTT.

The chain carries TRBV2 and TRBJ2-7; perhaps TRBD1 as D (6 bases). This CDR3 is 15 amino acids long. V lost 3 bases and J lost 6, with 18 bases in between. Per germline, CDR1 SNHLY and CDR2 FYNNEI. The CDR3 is CASSEGVRGTLEQYF. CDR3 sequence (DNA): TGTGCCAGCAGTGAGGGTGTCAGGGGTACCCTCGAGCAGTACTTC.

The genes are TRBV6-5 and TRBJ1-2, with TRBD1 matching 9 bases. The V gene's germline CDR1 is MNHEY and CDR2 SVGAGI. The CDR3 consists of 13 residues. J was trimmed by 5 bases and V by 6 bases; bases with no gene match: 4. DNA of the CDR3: TGTGCCAGCAGCACCGGGACAGGGTATGGCTACACCTTC. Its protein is CASSTGTGYGYTF.

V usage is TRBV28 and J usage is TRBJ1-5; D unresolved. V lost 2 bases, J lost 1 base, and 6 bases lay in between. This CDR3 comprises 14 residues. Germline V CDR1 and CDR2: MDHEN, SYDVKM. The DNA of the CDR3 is TGTGCCAGCAGTTTAAGAGAGAGCAATCAGCCCCAGCATTTT. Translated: CASSLRESNQPQHF.

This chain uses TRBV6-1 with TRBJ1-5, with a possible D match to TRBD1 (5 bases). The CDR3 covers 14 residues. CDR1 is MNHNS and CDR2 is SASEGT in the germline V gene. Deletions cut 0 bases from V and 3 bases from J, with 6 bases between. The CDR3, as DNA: TGTGCCAGCAGTGAAGCGGGGCTCAATCAGCCCCAGCATTTT. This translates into CASSEAGLNQPQHF.

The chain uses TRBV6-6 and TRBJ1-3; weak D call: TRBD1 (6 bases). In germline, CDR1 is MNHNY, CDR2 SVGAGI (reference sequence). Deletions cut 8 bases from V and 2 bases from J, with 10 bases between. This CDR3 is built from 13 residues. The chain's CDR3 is CASLRGPGNTIYF. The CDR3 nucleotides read TGTGCCAGCTTGCGGGGGCCTGGAAACACCATATATTTT.

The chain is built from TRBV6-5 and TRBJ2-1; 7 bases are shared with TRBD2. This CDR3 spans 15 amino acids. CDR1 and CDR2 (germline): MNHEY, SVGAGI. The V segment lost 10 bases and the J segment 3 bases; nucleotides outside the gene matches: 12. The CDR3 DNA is TGTGCCACCCCTCTACAAGCGGGGCACTACAATGAGCAGTTCTTC. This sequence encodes CATPLQAGHYNEQFF.

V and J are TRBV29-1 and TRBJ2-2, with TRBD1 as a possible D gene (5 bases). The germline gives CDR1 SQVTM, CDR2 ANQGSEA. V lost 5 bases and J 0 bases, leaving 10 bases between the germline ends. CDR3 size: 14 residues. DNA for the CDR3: TGCAGCGTTTATGGGGCCGCGAACACCGGGGAGCTGTTTTTT. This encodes CSVYGAANTGELFF.

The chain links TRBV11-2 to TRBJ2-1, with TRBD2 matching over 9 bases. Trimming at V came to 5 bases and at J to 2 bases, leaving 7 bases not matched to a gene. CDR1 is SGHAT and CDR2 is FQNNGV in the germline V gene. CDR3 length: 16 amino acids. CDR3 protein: CASSPRLAVAYNEQFF. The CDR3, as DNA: TGTGCCAGCAGCCCCAGACTAGCGGTTGCCTACAATGAGCAGTTCTTC.

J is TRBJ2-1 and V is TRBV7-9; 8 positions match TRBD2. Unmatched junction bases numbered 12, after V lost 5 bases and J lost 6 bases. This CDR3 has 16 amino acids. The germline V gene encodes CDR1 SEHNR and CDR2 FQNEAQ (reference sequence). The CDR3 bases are TGTGCCAGCAGCCGACTGGGAGCGGGAGAACCCAATGAGCAGTTCTTC. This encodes CASSRLGAGEPNEQFF.

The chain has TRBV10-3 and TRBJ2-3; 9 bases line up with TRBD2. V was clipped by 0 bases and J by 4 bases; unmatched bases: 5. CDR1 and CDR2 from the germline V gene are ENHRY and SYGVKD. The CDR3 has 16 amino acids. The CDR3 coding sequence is TGTGCCATCAGTGAGTCGGGCGGGAGGGGCCCAGATACGCAGTATTTT. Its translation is CAISESGGRGPDTQYF.

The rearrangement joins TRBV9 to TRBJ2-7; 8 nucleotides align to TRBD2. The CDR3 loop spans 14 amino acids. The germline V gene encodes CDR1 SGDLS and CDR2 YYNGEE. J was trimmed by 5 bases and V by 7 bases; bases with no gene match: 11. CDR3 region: CASSPGGPIHEQYF. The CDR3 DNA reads TGTGCCAGCTCCCCGGGAGGGCCAATCCACGAGCAGTACTTC.

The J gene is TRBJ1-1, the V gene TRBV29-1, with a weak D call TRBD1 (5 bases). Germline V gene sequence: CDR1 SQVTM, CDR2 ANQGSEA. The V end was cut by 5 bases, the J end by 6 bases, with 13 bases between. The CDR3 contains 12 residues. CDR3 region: CSVRAGKAEAFF. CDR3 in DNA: TGCAGCGTTCGGGCAGGGAAGGCTGAAGCTTTCTTT.

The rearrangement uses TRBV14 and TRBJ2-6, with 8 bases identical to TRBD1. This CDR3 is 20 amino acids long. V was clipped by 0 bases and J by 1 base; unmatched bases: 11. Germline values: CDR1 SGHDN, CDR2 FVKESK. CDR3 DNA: TGTGCCAGCAGCCAAGATCCCGACAGGGGATCTGTTTCTGGGGCCAACGTCCTGACTTTC. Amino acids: CASSQDPDRGSVSGANVLTF.

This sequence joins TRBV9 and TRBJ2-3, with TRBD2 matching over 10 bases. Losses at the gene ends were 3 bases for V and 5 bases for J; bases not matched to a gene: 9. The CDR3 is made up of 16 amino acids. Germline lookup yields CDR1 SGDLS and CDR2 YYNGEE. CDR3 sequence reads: CASSASGRASGDTQYF. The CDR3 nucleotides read TGTGCCAGCAGCGCCAGCGGGAGGGCTAGCGGAGATACGCAGTATTTT.

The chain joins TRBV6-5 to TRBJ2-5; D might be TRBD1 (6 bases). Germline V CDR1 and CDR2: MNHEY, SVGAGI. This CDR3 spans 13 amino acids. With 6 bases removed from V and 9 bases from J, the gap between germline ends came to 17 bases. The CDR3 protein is CASSPSGSGAQYF. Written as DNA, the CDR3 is TGTGCCAGCAGCCCTAGTGGGTCAGGGGCCCAGTACTTC.

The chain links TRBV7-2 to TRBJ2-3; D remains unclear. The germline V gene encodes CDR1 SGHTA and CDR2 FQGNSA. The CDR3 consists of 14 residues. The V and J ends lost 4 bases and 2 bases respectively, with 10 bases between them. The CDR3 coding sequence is TGTGCCAGCAGCTCATACCGACTCACAGATACGCAGTATTTT. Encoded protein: CASSSYRLTDTQYF. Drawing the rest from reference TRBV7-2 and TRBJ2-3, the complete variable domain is GAGVSQSPSNKVTEKGKDVELRCDPISGHTALYWYRQSLGQGLEFLIYFQGNSAPDKSGLPSDRFSAERTGGSVSTLTIQRTQQEDSAVYLCASSSYRLTDTQYFGPGTRLTVL.

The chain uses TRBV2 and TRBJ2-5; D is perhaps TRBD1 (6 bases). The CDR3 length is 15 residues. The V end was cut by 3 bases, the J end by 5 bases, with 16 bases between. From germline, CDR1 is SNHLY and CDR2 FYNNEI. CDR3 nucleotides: TGTGCCAGCAGTGAGTCACAGGGCAGGGTGGAGACCCAGTACTTC. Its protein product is CASSESQGRVETQYF.

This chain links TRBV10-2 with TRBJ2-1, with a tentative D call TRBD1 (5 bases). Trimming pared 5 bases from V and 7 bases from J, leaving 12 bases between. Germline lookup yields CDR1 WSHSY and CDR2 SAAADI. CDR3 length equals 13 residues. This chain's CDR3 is CASSLGEPNEQFF. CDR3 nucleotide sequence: TGCGCCAGCAGTCTAGGGGAACCTAATGAGCAGTTCTTC.

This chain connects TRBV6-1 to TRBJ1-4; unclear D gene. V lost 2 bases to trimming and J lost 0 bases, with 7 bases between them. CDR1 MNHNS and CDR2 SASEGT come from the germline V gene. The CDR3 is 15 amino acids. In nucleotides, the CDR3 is TGTGCCAGCAGTGAAAATACAGCAACTAATGAAAAACTGTTTTTT. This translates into CASSENTATNEKLFF.

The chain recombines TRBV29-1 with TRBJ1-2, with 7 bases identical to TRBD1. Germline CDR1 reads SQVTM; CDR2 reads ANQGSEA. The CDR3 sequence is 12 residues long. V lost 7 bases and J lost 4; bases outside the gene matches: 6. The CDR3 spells CSARDSPYGYTF. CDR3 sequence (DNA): TGCAGCGCAAGGGACAGCCCCTATGGCTACACCTTC.

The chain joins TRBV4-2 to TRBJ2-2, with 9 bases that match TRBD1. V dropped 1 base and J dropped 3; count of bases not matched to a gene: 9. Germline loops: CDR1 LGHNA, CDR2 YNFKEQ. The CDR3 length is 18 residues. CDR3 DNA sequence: TGTGCCAGCAGCCAAGGTAGTGTGGGACAGGGCTACACCGGGGAGCTGTTTTTT. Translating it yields CASSQGSVGQGYTGELFF.

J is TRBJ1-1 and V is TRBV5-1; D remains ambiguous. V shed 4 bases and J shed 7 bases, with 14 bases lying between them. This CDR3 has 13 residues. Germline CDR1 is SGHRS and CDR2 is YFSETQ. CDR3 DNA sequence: TGCGCCAGCAGCCGCGGAGAGGATGGTGAAGCTTTCTTT. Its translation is CASSRGEDGEAFF.

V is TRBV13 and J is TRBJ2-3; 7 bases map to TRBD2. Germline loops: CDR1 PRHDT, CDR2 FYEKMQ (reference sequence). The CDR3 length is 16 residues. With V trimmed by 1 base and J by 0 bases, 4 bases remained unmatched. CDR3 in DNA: TGTGCCAGCAGCTTAGAGGGCGGGAGTAGCACAGATACGCAGTATTTT. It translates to CASSLEGGSSTDTQYF. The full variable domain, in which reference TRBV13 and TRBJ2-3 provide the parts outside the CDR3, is AAGVIQSPRHLIKEKRETATLKCYPIPRHDTVYWYQQGPGQDPQFLISFYEKMQSDKGSIPDRFSAQQFSDYHSELNMSSLELGDSALYFCASSLEGGSSTDTQYFGPGTRLTVL.

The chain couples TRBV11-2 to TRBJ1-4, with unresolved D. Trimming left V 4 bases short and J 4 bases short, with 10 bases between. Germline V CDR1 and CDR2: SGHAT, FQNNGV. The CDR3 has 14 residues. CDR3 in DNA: TGTGCCAGCAGCTCCAACCAGGTTAATGAAAAACTGTTTTTT. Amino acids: CASSSNQVNEKLFF.

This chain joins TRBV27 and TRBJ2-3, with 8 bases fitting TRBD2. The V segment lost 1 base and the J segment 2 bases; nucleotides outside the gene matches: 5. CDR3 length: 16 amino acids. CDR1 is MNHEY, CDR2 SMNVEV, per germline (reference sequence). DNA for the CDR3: TGTGCCAGCAGTTTATACGGGGGGGATGACACAGATACGCAGTATTTT. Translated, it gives CASSLYGGDDTDTQYF.

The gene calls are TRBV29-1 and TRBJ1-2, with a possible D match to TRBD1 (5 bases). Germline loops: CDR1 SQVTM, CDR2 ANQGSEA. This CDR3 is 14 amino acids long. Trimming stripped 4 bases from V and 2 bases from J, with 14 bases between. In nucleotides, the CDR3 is TGCAGCGTTGGTTTGGGGGGTTCCAACTATGGCTACACCTTC. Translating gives CSVGLGGSNYGYTF.

In DNA, the CDR3 is TGTGCCAGCTCACCACCCTCGGCTAGCGGGGGCCTCGATACGCAGTATTTT. It translates to CASSPPSASGGLDTQYF. The rearrangement joins TRBV18 to TRBJ2-3, with 10 bases fitting TRBD2. The germline V gene has CDR1 KGHSH and CDR2 LQKENI. J lost 6 bases, V lost 0 bases, and 9 bases had no gene match. This CDR3 has 17 residues.